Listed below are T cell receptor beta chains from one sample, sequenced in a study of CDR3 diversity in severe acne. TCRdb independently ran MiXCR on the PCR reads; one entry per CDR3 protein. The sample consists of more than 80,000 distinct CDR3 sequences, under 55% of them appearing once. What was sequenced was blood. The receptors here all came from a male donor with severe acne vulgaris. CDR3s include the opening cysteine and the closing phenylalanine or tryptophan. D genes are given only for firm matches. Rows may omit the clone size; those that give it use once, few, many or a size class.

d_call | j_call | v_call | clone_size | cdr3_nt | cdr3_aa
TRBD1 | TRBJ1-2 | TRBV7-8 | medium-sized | TGTGCCAGCAGCGCACGACAGGGTACGGCATATGGCTACACCTTC | CASSARQGTAYGYTF
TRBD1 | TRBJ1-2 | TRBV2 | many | TGTGCCAGCCAGGCGGGACAGGGAAGGGGTAACTATGGCTACACCTTC | CASQAGQGRGNYGYTF
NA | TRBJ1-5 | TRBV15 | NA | TGTGCCACCAGCAGAGATCTAGGTAATCGGGATCAGCCCCAGCATTTT | CATSRDLGNRDQPQHF
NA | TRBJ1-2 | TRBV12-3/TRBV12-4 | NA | TGTGCCAGCAATCTGGCCGGGCCTCACTATGGCTACACCTTC | CASNLAGPHYGYTF
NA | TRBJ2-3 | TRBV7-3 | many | TGTGCCAGCAGCTCCCTAGGCGGGACAGATACGCAGTATTTT | CASSSLGGTDTQYF
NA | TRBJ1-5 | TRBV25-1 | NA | TGTGCCAGCAGTTTACGGACCTTCAATCAGCCCCAGCATTTT | CASSLRTFNQPQHF
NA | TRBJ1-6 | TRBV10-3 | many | TGTGCCATCAGTGAGGAGGGAAGGGATTCACCCCTCCACTTT | CAISEEGRDSPLHF
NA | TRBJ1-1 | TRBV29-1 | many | TGCAGCGGATCAGAGGGAGTCACTGAAGCTTTCTTT | CSGSEGVTEAFF
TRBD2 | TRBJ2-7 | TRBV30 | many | TGTGCCTGGAGGTCGGGACTAGCGGGAACCTACGAGCAGTACTTC | CAWRSGLAGTYEQYF
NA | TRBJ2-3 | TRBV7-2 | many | TGTGCCAGCAGCTTATTCCCAAGGGGAGCTAGCACAGATACGCAGTATTTT | CASSLFPRGASTDTQYF
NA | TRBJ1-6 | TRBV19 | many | TGTGCCAGTAGTAATCAGCAGGCTTCACCCCTCCACTTT | CASSNQQASPLHF
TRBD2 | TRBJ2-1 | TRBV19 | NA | TGTGCCAGTAGGCTGCCGGGACTAGCGGGAGGGTACGATGAGCAGTTCTTC | CASRLPGLAGGYDEQFF
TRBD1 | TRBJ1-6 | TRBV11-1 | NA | TGTGCCAGCAGCTCAACGACAGGGGGCGATTCACCCCCCCACTTT | CASSSTTGGDSPPHF
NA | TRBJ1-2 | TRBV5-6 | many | TGTGCCAGCAGTCCGTTGGGGGGGCTTGGCTATGGCTACACCTTC | CASSPLGGLGYGYTF
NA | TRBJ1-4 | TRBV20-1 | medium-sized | TGCAGTGCTAGTGGAAAACCGGGACAAGGCGAAAAACTGTTTTTT | CSASGKPGQGEKLFF
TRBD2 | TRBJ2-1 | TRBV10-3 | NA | TGTGCCATCAGGACGACTAGCGGGAGGGAACCTGAGCAGTTCTTC | CAIRTTSGREPEQFF
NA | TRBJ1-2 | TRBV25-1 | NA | TGTGCCAGCAGCGCTTCCACCGAGGACGGGGGCTATGGCTACACCTTC | CASSASTEDGGYGYTF
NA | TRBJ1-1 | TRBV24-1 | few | TGTGCCACCAGTGATTCGGCAGGGGTGAACACTGAAGCTTTCTTT | CATSDSAGVNTEAFF
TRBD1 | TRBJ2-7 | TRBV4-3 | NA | TGCGCCAGCAGCCAAGGCCGGACAGGGAGCTACGAGCAGTACTTC | CASSQGRTGSYEQYF
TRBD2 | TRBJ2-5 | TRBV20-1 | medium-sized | TGCAGTGCTAGAGAGACTAGCGGGAAGGAGACCCAGTACTTC | CSARETSGKETQYF
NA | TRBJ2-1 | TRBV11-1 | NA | TGTGCCAGCAGCTTCAAGGGGAGACCCGGCACCAATGAGCAGTTCTTC | CASSFKGRPGTNEQFF
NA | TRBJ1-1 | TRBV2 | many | TGTGCCAGCAGTGAATGGGGTGAAGCTTTCTTT | CASSEWGEAFF
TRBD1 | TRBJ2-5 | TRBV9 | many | TGTGCCAGCAGCGTAGAAACAGGGGGTGCGACCCAGTACTTC | CASSVETGGATQYF
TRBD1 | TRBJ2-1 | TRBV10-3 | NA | TGTGCCAGCAGTGATAGGGGGGACAGGGACATTAGGACGCAGTTCTTC | CASSDRGDRDIRTQFF
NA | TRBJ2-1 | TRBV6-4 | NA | TGTGCCAGCAGTGACTCGAGTTTTGGGACAACGAATGAGCAGTTCTTC | CASSDSSFGTTNEQFF
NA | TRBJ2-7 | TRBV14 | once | TGTGCCAGCAGCCAAGCTCACGCTGGAAACGAGCAGTACTTC | CASSQAHAGNEQYF
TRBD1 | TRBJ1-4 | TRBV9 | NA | TGTGCCAGCAGCTCCGGACAGGGAAGTGCTAATGAAAAACTGTTTTTT | CASSSGQGSANEKLFF
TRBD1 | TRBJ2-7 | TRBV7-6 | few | TGTGCCAGCAGCTTTAGGACAGGGAACTCCTACGAGCAGTACTTC | CASSFRTGNSYEQYF
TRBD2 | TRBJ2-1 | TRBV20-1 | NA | TGCAGTGAGCGGGAGGGCGGGCACTACAATGAGCAGTTCTTC | CSEREGGHYNEQFF
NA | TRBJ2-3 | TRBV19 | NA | TGTGCCAGCCAACAGGGAATTTCCACAGATGCGCAGTATTTT | CASQQGISTDAQYF
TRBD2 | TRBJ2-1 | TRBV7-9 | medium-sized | TGTGCCAGCAGCCCGCCGACTAGCGGGAGGGTCTATGAGCAGTTCTTC | CASSPPTSGRVYEQFF
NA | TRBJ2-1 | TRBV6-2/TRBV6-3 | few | TGTGCCTGCAACACGGGAGTTCTGAATGAGCAGTTCTTC | CACNTGVLNEQFF
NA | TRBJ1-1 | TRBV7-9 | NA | TGTGTCAGCAGCCTAGGACAGAGAGAAGCTTTCTTT | CVSSLGQREAFF
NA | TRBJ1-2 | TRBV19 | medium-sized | TGTGCCATTCTGGACCGCAACTATGGCTACACCTTC | CAILDRNYGYTF
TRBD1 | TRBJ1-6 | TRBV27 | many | TGTGCCAGCAGCTGGGGAAGACAGGGTGAATCACCCCTCCACTTT | CASSWGRQGESPLHF
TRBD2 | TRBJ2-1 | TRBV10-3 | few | TGTGCCATCAAGGGTTCTAGCGGGGGGAAGTATGAGCAGTTCTTC | CAIKGSSGGKYEQFF
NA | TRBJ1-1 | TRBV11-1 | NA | TGTGCCAGCAGCTTCCCCGAGGGGAGGGAAGGCCCTGAAGCTTTCTTT | CASSFPEGREGPEAFF
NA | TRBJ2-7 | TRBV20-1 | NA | TGCAGTGCTAGACCCGGGCTGTCCTACGAGCAGTACTTC | CSARPGLSYEQYF
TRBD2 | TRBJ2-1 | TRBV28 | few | TGTGCCAGCAGTTTTGTGATAAGATGGGGGGGGGCCTACAATGAGCAGTTCTTC | CASSFVIRWGGAYNEQFF
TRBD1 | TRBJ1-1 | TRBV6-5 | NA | TGTGCCAGCAGTGACTCGCGACGACAGGGCGAGAACACTGAAGCTTTCTTT | CASSDSRRQGENTEAFF
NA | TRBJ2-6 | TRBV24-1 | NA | TGTGCCACCGATTCCGGGACGCCAGGCTCTGGGGCCAACGTCCTGACTTTC | CATDSGTPGSGANVLTF